This T cell receptor (beta chain) was identified in a study of blood T cell repertoires in COVID-19. Germline V lookup: CDR1 SGHRS, CDR2 YFSETQ. The ends were cut back, 5 bases at V and 3 bases at J, with 10 bases in the middle. This CDR3 contains 13 residues. Original handling: Amplified reference gene primers provided the basis for estimating nucleated cell counts. The assay was immunoSEQ multiplex PCR, and TCRdb's table has in-frame clones only and misses some. D and trimming come from the DNA, and the V and J calls and clone size come from that table. The sample has over 70,000 clones; roughly nine tenths are singletons.

The specimen sequenced was peripheral blood. V usage is TRBV5-1 and J usage is TRBJ2-3; D not certain. This sequence was found in a man aged 50-60 years with COVID-19, enrolled during active disease. The CDR3 reads CASSLSGTDTQYF. The CDR3 coding sequence is TGCGCCAGCAGTCTCTCGGGTACAGATACGCAGTATTTT.